The clone carrying this T cell receptor (beta chain) has a single count. Measured with immunoSEQ multiplex PCR; TCRdb has only the in-frame clones, and not every one. The sample lists about 870,000 clones; 92% were seen once. This entry is derived from a study of shared clonotypes between healthy human individuals. This CDR3 is 16 amino acids long. Germline V gives CDR1 SGHVS, CDR2 FQNEAQ. After removal of 4 bases from V and 4 bases from J, the junction contained 10 bases not matched to a gene. Cells designated naive CD8 were CD45RO-negative and were positively selected for CCR7, with terminally differentiated effector memory CD45RA+ cells excluded.

Sequenced sample: naive CD8+ T cells sorted from blood. This TCR was sampled from a man aged 25 to 40 in good health. The chain joins TRBV7-8 to TRBJ1-1, with TRBD1 matching over 9 bases. This CDR3 reads CASSSTLQGAGTEAFF. The DNA of the CDR3 is TGTGCCAGCAGCTCGACCCTACAGGGGGCGGGCACTGAAGCTTTCTTT.